This TCR beta chain was documented in a study of blood T cell repertoires in COVID-19 (dated by TCRdb to about 2020). Broadly, across the study: Samples covering the acute and convalescent phases of COVID-19 were provided by collaborators in the United States, Italy and Spain. The material from the prospective study consisted of cDNA or gDNA derived from T cells, B-cell-depleted T cells, or PBMCs. Where available, HLA class I and class II types were taken from metadata supplied by the sample provider and were not determined by assay-based typing. Samples came from the ongoing ImmuneRACE study (first 160 participants) plus 1,254 subjects from 6 global collaborators. The repertoires were made available in a free public database intended to serve as a resource for research on the immune response to SARS-CoV-2. Nearly every sample came with metadata listing a de-identified subject ID, COVID-19 status, age in years and sex. Deeply sampled blood TCRbeta repertoires from subjects exposed to, actively infected with, or recovered from COVID-19 were included in the dataset.

Overall results and qualifications from the work: The amount of clinical and demographic metadata varied by source and participant and was provided uncurated.

TCRbeta CDR3 regions were amplified from genomic DNA using the immunoSEQ Assay, a bias-controlled multiplex PCR. Processing in the source paper ran as follows. Within the assay, amplification of reference gene primers was used to estimate how many nucleated cells each sample contained. Sequence reads were collapsed and filtered to measure the absolute abundance of every unique TCRbeta CDR3 rearrangement. For each sample, productive Simpson clonality was calculated as the square root of Simpson's diversity index across productive rearrangements. The immuneACCESS repertoire file appears here via TCRdb, limited to in-frame rearrangements. These files lack a portion of the clones; in checked studies, under half of the deficit traces to unresolved V genes, and the cause of the others is not known. D and trimming were read from the DNA, whereas the V and J calls and clone size are those reported in that table. The sample table holds about 87,000 clones, of which roughly 75% were seen once. The ten most abundant clones make up roughly 4.2% of the sample.

Whole blood was collected in K2EDTA tubes by collaborating institutions according to the institutions' own protocols. Collaborator samples were shipped for TCRbeta analysis as frozen whole blood, isolated PBMCs, or DNA extracted from either sample type. Regarding this clone: The target of this receptor is not known. No per-base quality is available; no much larger clone lies one base away.

V sheds 0 bases and J sheds 3 bases, leaving 5 bases between their ends. CDR3 length: 13 amino acids, cysteine to phenylalanine. The DNA shown is the 39-base CDR3, in frame from base 1. Sequences SGHVS (CDR1) and FNYEAQ (CDR2) are obtained from the germline V gene. The chain employs TRBV7-6 and TRBJ2-5, with the D segment identity uncertain. Material for sequencing was peripheral blood. The clonotype was recovered from a woman aged 50 to 65 with acute or convalescent COVID-19. This receptor carries the CDR3 CASSLASEETQYF. The bases read TGTGCCAGCAGCTTAGCGTCCGAAGAGACCCAGTACTTC. Full variable domain (CDR3 extended with the reference TRBV7-6 and TRBJ2-5 proteins): GAGVSQSPRYKVTKRGQDVALRCDPISGHVSLYWYRQALGQGPEFLTYFNYEAQQDKSGLPNDRFSAERPEGSISTLTIQRTEQRDSAMYRCASSLASEETQYFGPGTRLLVL.